The TCR beta chain under discussion was sequenced for a study of blood T cell repertoires in COVID-19. For the study at large: Collection of acute and convalescent COVID-19 samples took place in the United States, Italy and Spain. T cells, B-cell-depleted T cells, or PBMCs provided the cDNA or gDNA that served as material.

The CDR3 sequence is 16 residues long. Per germline, CDR1 LNHDA and CDR2 SQIVND (reference sequence). V was pared by 2 bases and J by 3 bases, with 14 bases between. Original handling: Estimates of nucleated cell counts were drawn from the amplification of reference gene primers. The protocol was immunoSEQ multiplex PCR, while the TCRdb copy is restricted to in-frame clones and leaves out a portion. Clone size and V and J calls were adopted from that table, with D and trimming inferred from the DNA. The sample contains 95,000 to 130,000 clones, approximately 87% of which appear only once. Specimen: peripheral blood. The chain carries TRBV19 and TRBJ2-1; D possibly corresponds to TRBD2 (6 bases). This TCR was sampled from a man aged 30 to 39 with acute or convalescent COVID-19. CDR3 sequence: CASSIMGGNSYNEQFF. CDR3 bases: TGTGCCAGTAGTATAATGGGCGGGAACAGCTACAATGAGCAGTTCTTC.